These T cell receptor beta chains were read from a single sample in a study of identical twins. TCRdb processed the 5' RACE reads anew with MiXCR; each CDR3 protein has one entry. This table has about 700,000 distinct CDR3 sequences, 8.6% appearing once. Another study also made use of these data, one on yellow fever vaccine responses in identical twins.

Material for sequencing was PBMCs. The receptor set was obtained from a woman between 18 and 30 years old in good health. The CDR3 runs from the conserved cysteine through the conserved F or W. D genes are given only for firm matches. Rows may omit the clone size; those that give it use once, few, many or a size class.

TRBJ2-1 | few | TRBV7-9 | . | CASSFDRKNEQFF | TGTGCCAGCAGCTTTGACAGGAAAAATGAGCAGTTCTTC
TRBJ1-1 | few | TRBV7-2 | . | CASSLRRHTEAFF | TGTGCCAGCAGCTTAAGACGGCACACTGAAGCTTTCTTT
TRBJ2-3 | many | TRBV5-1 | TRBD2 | CASSDIAGVGDTQYF | TGCGCCAGCAGCGACATAGCGGGAGTGGGAGATACGCAGTATTTT
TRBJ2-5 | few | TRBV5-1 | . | CASSLSGGPAQTQYF | TGCGCCAGCAGCTTGTCGGGGGGCCCAGCCCAGACCCAGTACTTC
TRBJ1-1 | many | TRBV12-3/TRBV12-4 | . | CASSFWGGTEAFF | TGTGCCAGCAGTTTCTGGGGGGGCACTGAAGCTTTCTTT
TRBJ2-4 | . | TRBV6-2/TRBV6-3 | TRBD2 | CASSRPTTSGENIQYF | TGTGCCAGCAGTCGCCCAACCACTAGCGGGGAAAACATTCAGTACTTC
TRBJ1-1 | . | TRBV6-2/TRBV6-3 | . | CASSATSTEAFF | TGTGCCAGCAGTGCCACTAGCACTGAAGCTTTCTTT
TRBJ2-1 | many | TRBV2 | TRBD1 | CASLDRGGLNEQFF | TGTGCCAGTCTAGACAGGGGGGGACTCAATGAGCAGTTCTTC
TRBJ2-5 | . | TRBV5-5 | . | CASSFVTDQETQYF | TGTGCCAGCAGCTTCGTAACGGACCAAGAGACCCAGTACTTC
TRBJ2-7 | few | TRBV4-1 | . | CASTVASGSYEQYF | TGCGCCAGCACGGTCGCCTCCGGAAGCTACGAGCAGTACTTC
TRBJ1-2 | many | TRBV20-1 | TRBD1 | CSAGSGTEINYGYTF | TGCAGTGCTGGATCCGGGACAGAGATTAACTATGGCTACACCTTC
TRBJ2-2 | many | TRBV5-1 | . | CASSLASGTPGELFF | TGCGCCAGCAGCTTGGCTTCCGGGACCCCCGGGGAGCTGTTTTTT
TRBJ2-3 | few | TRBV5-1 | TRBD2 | CASSLGTSADTDTQYF | TGCGCCAGCAGCTTGGGGACTAGCGCCGACACAGATACGCAGTATTTT
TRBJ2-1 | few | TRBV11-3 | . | CASSSGALSSYNEQFF | TGTGCCAGCAGCTCGGGGGCCTTGAGCTCCTACAATGAGCAGTTCTTC
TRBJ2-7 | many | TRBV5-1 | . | CASSLDSTYEQYF | TGCGCCAGCAGCCTAGACAGTACCTACGAGCAGTACTTC
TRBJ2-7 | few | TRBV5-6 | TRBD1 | CASSGTGGIGSYEQYF | TGTGCCAGCAGCGGGACAGGGGGCATAGGCTCCTACGAGCAGTACTTC
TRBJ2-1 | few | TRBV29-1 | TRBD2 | CSTTGTSGTHNEQFF | TGCAGCACCACCGGGACTAGCGGGACCCACAATGAGCAGTTCTTC
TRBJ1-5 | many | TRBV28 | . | CASSLWSDSNQPQHF | TGTGCCAGCAGTTTATGGTCTGACAGCAATCAGCCCCAGCATTTT
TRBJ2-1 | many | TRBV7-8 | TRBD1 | CASSRIGQGKFF | TGTGCCAGCAGCCGTATTGGACAGGGAAAGTTCTTC
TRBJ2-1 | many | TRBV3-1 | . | CASSQVGGGSYNEQFF | TGTGCCAGCAGCCAAGTTGGAGGGGGGTCCTACAATGAGCAGTTCTTC
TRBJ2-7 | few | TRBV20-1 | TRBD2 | CSAPLGRGREQYF | TGCAGTGCCCCGTTAGGGAGGGGAAGGGAGCAGTACTTC
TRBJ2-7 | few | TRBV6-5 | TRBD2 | CASSYFGGRVDEQYF | TGTGCCAGCAGTTACTTCGGGGGGAGGGTCGACGAGCAGTACTTC
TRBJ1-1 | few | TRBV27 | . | CASSFTGGNTEAFF | TGTGCCAGCAGTTTCACGGGAGGGAACACTGAAGCTTTCTTT
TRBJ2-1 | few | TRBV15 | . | CATLMAGANNEQFF | TGTGCCACCCTAATGGCAGGGGCCAACAATGAGCAGTTCTTC
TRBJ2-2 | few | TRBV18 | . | CASSPGGQSTGELFF | TGTGCCAGCTCACCGGGAGGCCAGTCCACCGGGGAGCTGTTTTTT
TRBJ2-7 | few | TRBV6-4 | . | CASSKTSTGIREQYF | TGTGCCAGCTCCAAGACCTCAACAGGGATCCGCGAGCAGTACTTC
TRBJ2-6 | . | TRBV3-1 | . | CASSQGTGIGANVLTF | TGTGCCAGCAGCCAAGGAACAGGGATTGGGGCCAACGTCCTGACTTTC
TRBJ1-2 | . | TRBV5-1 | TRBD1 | CASSGGTVYGYTF | TGCGCCAGCAGCGGAGGGACAGTCTATGGCTACACCTTC
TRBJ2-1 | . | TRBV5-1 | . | CASSLLRGSIPNEQFF | TGCGCCAGCAGCTTGCTTCGGGGGAGTATCCCCAATGAGCAGTTCTTC
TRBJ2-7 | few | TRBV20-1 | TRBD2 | CSAIPSSGTYEQYF | TGCAGTGCTATCCCCTCTAGCGGCACCTACGAGCAGTACTTC
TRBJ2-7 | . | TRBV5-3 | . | CARSSGPIVHEQYF | TGTGCCAGAAGCTCCGGACCGATAGTCCACGAGCAGTACTTC
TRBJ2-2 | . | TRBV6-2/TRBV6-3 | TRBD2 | CASSLGTSGGTGELFF | TGTGCCAGCAGTTTGGGGACTAGCGGGGGCACCGGGGAGCTGTTTTTT
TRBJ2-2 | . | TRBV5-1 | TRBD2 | CASTRGRRGANPNTGELFF | TGCGCCAGCACCAGGGGCCGGCGGGGGGCAAACCCGAACACCGGGGAGCTGTTTTTT
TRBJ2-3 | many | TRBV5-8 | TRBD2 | CASSLAGLAVSTDTQYF | TGTGCCAGCAGCTTGGCCGGACTAGCGGTCAGCACAGATACGCAGTATTTT
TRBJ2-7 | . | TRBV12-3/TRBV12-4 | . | CASSFHGQSYEQYF | TGTGCCAGCAGTTTTCACGGCCAGAGCTACGAGCAGTACTTC
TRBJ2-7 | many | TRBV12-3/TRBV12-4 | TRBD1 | CASSRTGGSSSYEQYF | TGTGCCAGCAGTAGGACAGGGGGCTCCAGCTCCTACGAGCAGTACTTC